This T cell receptor (beta chain) was profiled in a study of Ad26.COV2.S vaccination and SARS-CoV-2 variants. About the study: Dosing was one shot or two shots 56 days apart.

This sample's treatment: some 20 received Ad26.COV2.S at low or high dose, single or two shots; 5 received placebo; per-sample allocation not given. Day 63 after the first vaccine or placebo injection was the time point for sampling. In Boston, the donor was an adult between 18-55 years of age. Built on an Ad26 vector, the vaccine expressed Wuhan-strain SARS-CoV-2 spike. Trimming removed 8 bases at V and 4 bases at J, with 17 bases between. The CDR3 totals 14 residues. In germline, CDR1 is MNHEY, CDR2 SMNVEV (reference sequence). TCRdb's copy holds only in-frame clones and misses some; the assay was immunoSEQ multiplex PCR. The sample has 500,000 or so clones, roughly nine tenths seen once.

Sequenced material: peripheral blood, taken in a trial of Ad26.COV2.S vaccine versus placebo. The V and J genes are TRBV27 and TRBJ1-2; D possibly corresponds to TRBD1 (6 bases). This sequence originates from a person between 18 and 60 years old who received the Ad26.COV2.S COVID-19 vaccine or a placebo. The CDR3 DNA reads as TGTGCCAGCCGGGGGGCAGGGAGAGGCTATGGCTACACCTTC. Translation: CASRGAGRGYGYTF.